One sample yielded the 18 T cell receptor beta chains listed below, sequenced in a study of CD8+CD57+ T cells in acquired aplastic anemia. Profiling that covered TCR beta VDJ and CDR3 relied on genomic DNA as its template. TCRdb recomputed calls from the reads with MiXCR, one row per CDR3 protein. The sample has 250,000 to 350,000 distinct CDR3 sequences; about 56% are singletons. The specimen sequenced was sorted CD4+, CD8+, or CD8+CD57+ T cells (not recorded which) from PBMCs. The receptors originated from a human donor with severe aplastic anemia or a healthy control (not recorded which).

This clonotype appeared many times. The V gene is TRBV20-1, the J gene TRBJ1-6; possible D gene TRBD1, 5 bases. The CDR3 runs to 16 residues. Germline-derived CDR1 and CDR2 are DFQATT and SNEGSKA (reference sequence). The germline V and J ends were trimmed by 3 bases and 8 bases, with 20 bases remaining between them. Here the CDR3 reads CSASTYPGTEDSPLHF. The DNA of the CDR3 is TGCAGTGCTAGTACATACCCCGGGACGGAAGATTCACCCCTCCACTTT.

This clonotype was picked up many times. V gene TRBV19 combines with J gene TRBJ1-2; 9 bases line up with TRBD1. Trimming took 4 bases from V and 2 from J; bases not matched to a gene: 8. Germline V CDR1 and CDR2: LNHDA, SQIVND (reference sequence). The CDR3 runs to 16 residues. CDR3 nucleotides: TGTGCCAGTAGTACCAGAACCGGGACAGGGAACTATGGCTACACCTTC. This gives the protein CASSTRTGTGNYGYTF. Variable domain in full (rest from reference TRBV19 and TRBJ1-2): DGGITQSPKYLFRKEGQNVTLSCEQNLNHDAMYWYRQDPGQGLRLIYYSQIVNDFQKGDIAEGYSVSREKKESFPLTVTSAQKNPTAFYLCASSTRTGTGNYGYTFGSGTRLTVV.

This sequence joins TRBV4-1 and TRBJ1-1; the D gene is possibly TRBD1 (5 bases). Germline CDR1 is MGHRA and CDR2 is YSYEKL. The CDR3 is made up of 15 amino acids. V lost 7 bases and J lost 1, with 16 bases in between. CDR3 in DNA: TGCGCCAGCACCCTTTCCGGGGCCCAGAACACTGAAGCTTTCTTT. Protein sequence: CASTLSGAQNTEAFF.

The gene calls are TRBV20-1 and TRBJ1-5; D unclear. Trimming removed 0 bases from V and 10 bases from J, with 10 bases in between. Germline CDR1 DFQATT, CDR2 SNEGSKA (reference sequence). The CDR3 covers 12 residues. The DNA for the CDR3 is TGCAGTGCTAGAGATGGGGATAAACCCCAGCATTTT. It is translated as CSARDGDKPQHF.

This clonotype showed up just a few times. This chain links TRBV24-1 with TRBJ2-1, with a tentative D call TRBD1 (5 bases). Trimming cost V 7 bases and J 6 bases, with 15 bases left between them. The CDR3 runs 14 residues. Germline assignment: CDR1 KGHDR and CDR2 SFDVKD. CDR3 amino acids: CATRDAQESNEQFF. CDR3 nucleotide sequence: TGTGCCACCAGGGATGCACAGGAGAGCAATGAGCAGTTCTTC.

This clonotype was detected once. The chain recombines TRBV29-1 with TRBJ2-3, with 8 bases fitting TRBD2. Germline CDR1 reads SQVTM; CDR2 reads ANQGSEA. V dropped 4 bases and J dropped 2; count of bases not matched to a gene: 8. CDR3 length: 15 amino acids. CDR3 protein: CSVVVLAGNTDTQYF. Written as DNA, the CDR3 is TGCAGCGTTGTCGTTCTAGCGGGTAACACAGATACGCAGTATTTT.

This clonotype was recorded at least ten times. The genes are TRBV6-5 and TRBJ2-7; 12 bases map to TRBD1. This CDR3 contains 16 residues. J gave up 4 bases and V 8 bases, and 12 bases lay outside the gene matches. Germline loops: CDR1 MNHEY, CDR2 SVGAGI. This CDR3 is CASQRGQGASFYEQYF. The CDR3 region has the DNA TGTGCCAGCCAACGGGGACAGGGGGCTAGTTTTTACGAGCAGTACTTC.

This clonotype was observed once. This rearrangement joins TRBV2 to TRBJ2-6; D is unresolved. This CDR3 comprises 14 residues. Per germline, CDR1 SNHLY and CDR2 FYNNEI. V lost 4 bases and J 3 bases, leaving 7 bases between the germline ends. The CDR3 DNA reads TGTGCCAGCAGTGGTCTGCATGGGGCCAACGTCCTGACTTTC. This codes for CASSGLHGANVLTF.

The chain recombines TRBV12-3 or TRBV12-4 with TRBJ2-7, with a weak D call TRBD1 (6 bases). Trimming removed 6 bases at V and 7 bases at J, with 16 bases between. There are 13 residues in the CDR3. CDR3 in amino acids: CASRTTGTGEQYF. DNA of the CDR3: TGTGCCAGCAGGACCACAGGGACGGGGGAGCAGTACTTC.

In its sample, this clonotype was seen once. The chain has TRBV7-3 and TRBJ2-7, with D unclear. Germline lookup yields CDR1 SGHTA and CDR2 FQGTGA. V was clipped by 3 bases and J by 2 bases, with 11 bases between them. This CDR3 is 14 amino acids long. For the CDR3, the DNA is TGTGCCAGCAGCTTGGTGGGCGCCGCCTACGAGCAGTACTTC. This codes for CASSLVGAAYEQYF.

This clonotype was detected ten times or more. The chain is built from TRBV20-1 and TRBJ2-5; D is possibly TRBD1 or TRBD2 (7 bases each). The CDR3 is 15 residues long. Trimming took off 2 bases at V and 4 bases at J, with 17 bases between the two ends. CDR1 DFQATT and CDR2 SNEGSKA come from the germline V gene (reference sequence). The CDR3 spells CSARSGGGATETQYF. The CDR3 DNA reads TGCAGTGCTAGATCAGGGGGGGGGGCCACAGAGACCCAGTACTTC.

Note on this clonotype: The conserved phenylalanine or tryptophan is not found at the CDR3 terminus, so this likely reflects a read error. The chain has TRBV10-3 and TRBJ1-1; TRBD1 aligns across 7 bases. From germline, CDR1 is ENHRY and CDR2 SYGVKD. The CDR3 length is 15 residues. With 10 bases clipped from V and 2 bases from J, the junction kept 13 bases outside the gene matches. The CDR3 region has the DNA TGTGCCACCAGGGGAGGGGGCGGCATTAACACTGAAGCTTTCTCT. Residues: CATRGGGGINTEAFS.

The chain employs TRBV12-5 and TRBJ1-2; D may be TRBD1 (5 bases). This CDR3 is 11 amino acids long. CDR1 and CDR2 from the germline V gene are LGHNT and FRNRAP. Trimming removed 8 bases from V and 5 bases from J, with 9 bases in between. CDR3 residues: CASTQGYGYTF. DNA of the CDR3: TGTGCTAGTACCCAGGGTTATGGCTACACCTTC.

This clonotype was observed at least ten times. The chain couples TRBV5-1 to TRBJ2-7; TRBD2 matches 7 bases. CDR3 length: 15 amino acids. Germline CDR1 reads SGHRS; CDR2 reads YFSETQ. With V trimmed by 4 bases and J by 5 bases, 12 bases remained unmatched. CDR3: CASSESRGGVNEQYF. DNA for the CDR3: TGCGCCAGCAGCGAATCTCGGGGAGGGGTGAACGAGCAGTACTTC.

This clonotype was seen a handful of times. The conserved final phenylalanine or tryptophan is absent from the CDR3, which likely points to a read error. The DNA is omitted, as the CDR3 cannot be located on it reliably, and the CDR3 follows TCRdb's listing. This chain connects TRBV12-3 or TRBV12-4 to TRBJ1-6. The CDR3 length is 10 residues, termini included. The CDR3 is CASSALTPRS.

This clonotype was found many times. The genes are TRBV20-1 and TRBJ1-5; D possibly corresponds to TRBD1 (6 bases). In germline, CDR1 is DFQATT, CDR2 SNEGSKA (reference sequence). The CDR3 is 13 residues long. V lost 5 bases to trimming and J lost 7 bases, with 15 bases between them. The CDR3 here is CSAYTGSNQPQHF. As DNA, the CDR3 is TGCAGTGCTTATACAGGGTCGAACCAGCCCCAGCATTTT.

The chain is built from TRBV19 and TRBJ2-7; D perhaps matches TRBD1 (5 bases). The CDR3 loop spans 14 amino acids. V was pared by 5 bases and J by 5 bases, with 16 bases between. Per germline, CDR1 LNHDA and CDR2 SQIVND (reference sequence). The CDR3 DNA sequence: TGTGCCAGTAGTTCTCAGGGTAGAGGTGACGAGCAGTACTTC. Translating gives CASSSQGRGDEQYF.

At least ten counts were recorded for this clonotype. The gene calls are TRBV20-1 and TRBJ2-5; a weak D match, TRBD2 (6 bases). This CDR3 is 12 amino acids long. The V end lost 7 bases, the J end lost 4 bases, and 13 bases lay between the germline ends. In germline, CDR1 is DFQATT, CDR2 SNEGSKA (reference sequence). The CDR3: CSGQVGGETQYF. The CDR3, as DNA: TGCAGTGGGCAGGTGGGGGGAGAGACCCAGTACTTC.